The 11 T cell receptor beta chains below were found in one sample sequenced in a study of T cell repertoires in cytomegalovirus infection. TCRdb reprocessed the reads via MiXCR and lists one record per CDR3 protein. Of approximately 490,000 distinct CDR3 sequences listed, over 9% are singletons. Sequencing used PBMCs. The receptors originated from a human donor in good health (CMV status not recorded). Some clones in this sample may be carry-over from other donors' samples.

This clonotype was picked up many times. This CDR3 is CAAKGNPGANVLTF. The DNA for the CDR3 is TGTGCCGCGAAAGGGAATCCTGGGGCCAACGTCCTGACTTTC. The chain uses TRBV5-5 and TRBJ2-6; no definite D call. The germline V gene has CDR1 SGHKS and CDR2 YYEKEE (reference sequence). V was cut by 10 bases and J by 2 bases, with 13 bases left in between. There are 14 residues in the CDR3. Together with reference TRBV5-5 and TRBJ2-6, the CDR3 gives the full variable domain: DAGVTQSPTHLIKTRGQQVTLRCSPISGHKSVSWYQQVLGQGPQFIFQYYEKEERGRGNFPDRFSARQFPNYSSELNVNALLLGDSALYLCAAKGNPGANVLTFGAGSRLTVL.

The sample holds many counts of this clonotype. V is TRBV7-2 and J is TRBJ2-3, with D unresolved. Trimming shortened V by 6 bases and J by 0 bases, and 13 bases separated the two germline ends. The CDR3 is 15 residues long. Per the germline V gene, CDR1 is SGHTA and CDR2 is FQGNSA. CDR3 loop: CASSRWVSSTDTQYF. In DNA, the CDR3 is TGTGCCAGCAGTCGATGGGTCTCTAGCACAGATACGCAGTATTTT.

The chain combines TRBV12-3 or TRBV12-4 with TRBJ1-5, with 8 bases that match TRBD1. This CDR3 is built from 15 residues. Trimming removed 6 bases from V and 3 bases from J; junction bases left unmatched: 7. In DNA, the CDR3 is TGTGCCAGCAGCTACCTGGGACAGGTCAATCAGCCCCAGCATTTT. Translation gives CASSYLGQVNQPQHF.

The chain is built from TRBV3-1 and TRBJ2-2; 7 nucleotides align to TRBD2. The CDR3 is 15 amino acids. CDR1 is LGHDT, CDR2 YNNKEL, per germline (reference sequence). Trimming removed 3 bases from V and 5 bases from J; junction bases left unmatched: 6. The CDR3 DNA follows: TGTGCCAGCAGCCAGGGCGGGGGTTCGACCGGGGAGCTGTTTTTT. Its protein product is CASSQGGGSTGELFF.

In its sample, this clonotype was seen many times. V gene TRBV30 combines with J gene TRBJ2-6, with unresolved D. V dropped 8 bases and J dropped 2 bases, with 13 bases sitting between them. Per germline, CDR1 GTSNPN and CDR2 SVGIG (reference sequence). CDR3 size: 14 residues. The CDR3 is CAGKSAAGANVLTF. The CDR3 nucleotides are TGTGCCGGAAAGTCGGCGGCTGGGGCCAACGTCCTGACTTTC.

The chain is built from TRBV10-3 and TRBJ1-5; D unresolved. The CDR3 has 14 amino acids. From germline, CDR1 is ENHRY and CDR2 SYGVKD. V was shortened by 2 bases and J by 4 bases, with 9 bases between the two germline ends. The CDR3 sequence: CAISESGQNQPQHF. The CDR3 DNA reads TGTGCCATCAGTGAGAGTGGGCAGAATCAGCCCCAGCATTTT.

The chain recombines TRBV20-1 with TRBJ1-2; the D is unclear. The germline V and J ends were trimmed by 2 bases and 2 bases, with 6 bases remaining between them. Germline V lookup: CDR1 DFQATT, CDR2 SNEGSKA (reference sequence). This CDR3 has 12 amino acids. The CDR3 is CSARSQNYGYTF. The CDR3 bases are TGCAGTGCTAGAAGTCAGAACTATGGCTACACCTTC.

The V and J genes are TRBV7-9 and TRBJ1-5; a possible D gene is TRBD1 (5 bases). In germline, CDR1 is SEHNR, CDR2 FQNEAQ (reference sequence). Trimming removed 0 bases from V and 7 bases from J, with 10 bases in between. CDR3 length: 14 amino acids. In nucleotides, the CDR3 is TGTGCCAGCAGCTTAGCGGGGCCTAGCCAGCCCCAGCATTTT. Translation gives CASSLAGPSQPQHF. The whole variable domain, filled in from reference TRBV7-9 and TRBJ1-5, reads DTGVSQNPRHKITKRGQNVTFRCDPISEHNRLYWYRQTLGQGPEFLTYFQNEAQLEKSRLLSDRFSAERPKGSFSTLEIQRTEQGDSAMYLCASSLAGPSQPQHFGDGTRLSIL.

V gene TRBV29-1 combines with J gene TRBJ1-5, with TRBD1 matching 7 bases. Germline CDR1 reads SQVTM; CDR2 reads ANQGSEA. The CDR3 runs to 13 residues. V gave up 7 bases and J gave up 4 bases; unmatched junction bases: 7. CDR3 nucleotide sequence: TGCAGCGCTGGGGACAGTCCTAATCAGCCCCAGCATTTT. Amino acids: CSAGDSPNQPQHF.

This clonotype has at least ten counts. V usage is TRBV7-3 and J usage is TRBJ2-1; 8 positions agree with TRBD2. The germline V gene has CDR1 SGHTA and CDR2 FQGTGA. The junction had 1 base not matched to a gene; V was cut back by 4 bases and J by 8 bases. The CDR3 runs 12 residues. The CDR3 region has the DNA TGTGCCAGCAGCTCCGGGGGGGATGAGCAGTTCTTC. It is translated as CASSSGGDEQFF.

This clonotype was counted at least ten times. The genes are TRBV7-9 and TRBJ2-3; D tentatively fits TRBD1 or TRBD2 (6 bases each). V was pared by 4 bases and J by 6 bases, with 14 bases between. Germline V gives CDR1 SEHNR, CDR2 FQNEAQ (reference sequence). CDR3 length: 14 residues. DNA for the CDR3: TGTGCCAGCAGCTACGAAGGGGGGATGGATACGCAGTATTTT. Its protein is CASSYEGGMDTQYF.